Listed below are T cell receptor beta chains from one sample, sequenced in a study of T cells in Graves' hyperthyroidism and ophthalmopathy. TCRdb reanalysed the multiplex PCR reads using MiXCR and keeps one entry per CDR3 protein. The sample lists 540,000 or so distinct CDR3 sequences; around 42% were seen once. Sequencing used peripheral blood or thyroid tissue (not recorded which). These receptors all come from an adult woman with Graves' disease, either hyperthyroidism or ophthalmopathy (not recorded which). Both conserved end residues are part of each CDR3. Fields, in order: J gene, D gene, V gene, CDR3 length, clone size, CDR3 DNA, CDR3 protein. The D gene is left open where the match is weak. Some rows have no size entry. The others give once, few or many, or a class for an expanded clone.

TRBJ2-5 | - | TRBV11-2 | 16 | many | TGTGCCAGCAGCTTAAATCCGGGGAGTCGGTTGGAGACCCAGTACTTC | CASSLNPGSRLETQYF
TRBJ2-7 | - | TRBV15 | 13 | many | TGTGCCACCAGCCTACAGTCGCCCTACGAGCAGTACTTC | CATSLQSPYEQYF
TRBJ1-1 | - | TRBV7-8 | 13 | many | TGTGCCAGCAGCCCCGACCTTTTGGCTGAAGCTTTCTTT | CASSPDLLAEAFF
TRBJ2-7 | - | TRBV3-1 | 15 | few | TGTGCCAGCAGCCGCTCGGGGCCAGGATCCTACGAGCAGTACTTC | CASSRSGPGSYEQYF
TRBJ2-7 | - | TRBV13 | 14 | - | TGCGCCAGCAGCTTGGGATCGCAGGGCGCTGAGCAGTACTTC | CASSLGSQGAEQYF
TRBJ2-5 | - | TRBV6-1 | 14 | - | TGTGCCAGCAGAAACAAGGGGTTCCAAGAGACCCAGTACTTC | CASRNKGFQETQYF
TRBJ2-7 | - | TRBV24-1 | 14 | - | TGTGCCACCAGTGGAGGAGGGGGAACCTACGAGCAGTACTTC | CATSGGGGTYEQYF
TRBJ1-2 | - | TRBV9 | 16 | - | TGTGCCAGCCCCGGGGAGGGGCGCAATCAGCCCCAGGGCTACACCTTC | CASPGEGRNQPQGYTF
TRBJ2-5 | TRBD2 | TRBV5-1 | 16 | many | TGCGCCAGCAGCATAGGGACTAGCCGGGGCCAAAAGACCCAGTACTTC | CASSIGTSRGQKTQYF
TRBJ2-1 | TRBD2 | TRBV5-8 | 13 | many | TGTGCCAGCAGCCAGCGGGAGGGTGGGGAGCAGTTCTTC | CASSQREGGEQFF
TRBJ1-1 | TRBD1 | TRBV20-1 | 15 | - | TGCAGTGCGCCTAAGTCAGGGGGCAGGAACACTGAAGCTTTCTTT | CSAPKSGGRNTEAFF
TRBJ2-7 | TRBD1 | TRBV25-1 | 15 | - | TGTGCCAGCAGTCCACGACAGGGACGTGTCGACGAGCAGTACTTC | CASSPRQGRVDEQYF
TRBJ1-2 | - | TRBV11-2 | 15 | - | TGTGCCAGCAGCCCTCGTGACGAAGGCAGCTATGGCTACACCTTC | CASSPRDEGSYGYTF
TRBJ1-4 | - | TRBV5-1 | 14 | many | TGCGCCAGCAGAGGACAGACACCGGGTGAAAAACTGTTTTTT | CASRGQTPGEKLFF
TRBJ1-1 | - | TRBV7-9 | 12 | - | TGTGCCAGCGGAGACTTGGTCGCTGAAGCTTTCTTT | CASGDLVAEAFF
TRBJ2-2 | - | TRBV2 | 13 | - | TGTGCCAGCAGTGAACAGGGGAGCGTGGAGCTGTTTTTT | CASSEQGSVELFF
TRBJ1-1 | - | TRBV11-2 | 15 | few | TGTGCCAGCAGCTTAGCGGCCCAGGGGAGCACTGAAGCTTTCTTT | CASSLAAQGSTEAFF
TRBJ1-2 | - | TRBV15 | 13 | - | TGTGCCACCAGCAGAGATCTGCAGGGGTTAGTCACCTTC | CATSRDLQGLVTF
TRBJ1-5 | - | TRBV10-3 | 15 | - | TGTGCCATACAAGCGGTCGCGGGGAGCAATCAGCCCCAGCATTTT | CAIQAVAGSNQPQHF
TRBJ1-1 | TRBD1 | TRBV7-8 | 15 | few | TGTGCCAGCAGCTTAGCGACAGGGACGGGCACTGAAGCTTTCTTT | CASSLATGTGTEAFF
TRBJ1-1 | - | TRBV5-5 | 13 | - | TGTGCCAGCAGCGCGGAGCCGAACACTGAAGCTTTCTTT | CASSAEPNTEAFF
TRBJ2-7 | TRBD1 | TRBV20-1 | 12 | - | TGCAGTACGACCGGGACAGGGGACGAGCAGTACTTC | CSTTGTGDEQYF
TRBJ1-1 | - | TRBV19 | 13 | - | TGTGCCGCTCGAGACGCTCCGAACACTGAAGCTTTCTTT | CAARDAPNTEAFF
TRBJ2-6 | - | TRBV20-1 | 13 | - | TGCAGTGCTCCCTATGACAGGGCCAACGTCCTGACTTTC | CSAPYDRANVLTF
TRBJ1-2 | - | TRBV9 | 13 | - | TGTGCCAGCAGCGGATCCCGGGATGATGGCTACACCTTC | CASSGSRDDGYTF
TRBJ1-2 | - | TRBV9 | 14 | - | TGTGCCAGCAGCCGCACCGGGAGGGCCTATGGCTACACCTTC | CASSRTGRAYGYTF
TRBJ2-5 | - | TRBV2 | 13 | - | TGTGCCATCCCAAGTGGGGACCAAGAGACCCAGTACTTC | CAIPSGDQETQYF
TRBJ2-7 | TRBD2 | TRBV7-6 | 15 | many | TGTGCCAGCAGCCCCACTAGCGGGAGGGCCTGGGAGCAGTACTTC | CASSPTSGRAWEQYF
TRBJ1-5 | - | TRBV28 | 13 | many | TGTGCCAGCAAGCAGGGGCCAGATCAGCCCCAGCATTTT | CASKQGPDQPQHF
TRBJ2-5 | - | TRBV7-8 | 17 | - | TGTGCCAGCAGTTACAGCGTTGCAGAACTCCGTCGGGAGACCCAGTACTTC | CASSYSVAELRRETQYF
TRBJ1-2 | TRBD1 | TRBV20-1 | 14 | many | TGCAGTGCGCGAATACAGGGGGTGCTGAAAGACTACACCTTC | CSARIQGVLKDYTF
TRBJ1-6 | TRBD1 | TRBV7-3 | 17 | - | TGTGCCAGCAGCTCCCGACTCGGGACAGGGGGCGAATCACCCCTCCACTTT | CASSSRLGTGGESPLHF
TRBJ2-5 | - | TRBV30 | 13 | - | TGTGCCTGGGAGGGGAAGGCACAAGAGACCCAGTACTTC | CAWEGKAQETQYF
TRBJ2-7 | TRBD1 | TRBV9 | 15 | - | TGTGCCAGCAGCGTAGGGACAGGGGGATCCTACGAGCAGTACTTC | CASSVGTGGSYEQYF
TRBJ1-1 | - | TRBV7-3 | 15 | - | TGTGCCAGCAGCTTAAGGATGGGCGGGAACACTGAAGCTTTCTTT | CASSLRMGGNTEAFF
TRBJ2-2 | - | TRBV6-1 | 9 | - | TGTGCCAGCAGTTTGGGACTGGTTTTT | CASSLGLVF
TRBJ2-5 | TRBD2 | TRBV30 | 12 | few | TGTGCCTCGACTAGCGGTAAAGAGACCCAGTACTTC | CASTSGKETQYF
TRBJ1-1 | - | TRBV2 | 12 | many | TGTGCCAGCAGGAAACAGGCTTCTGAAGCTTTCTTT | CASRKQASEAFF
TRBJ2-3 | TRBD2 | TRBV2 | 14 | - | TGTGCCACAGGACTAGCGGGAGCTGGGGATACGCAGTATTTT | CATGLAGAGDTQYF
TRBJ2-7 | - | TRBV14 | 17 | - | TGTGCCAGCAGCCAAGGCTTTGGGGGCAGTATTGTATACGAGCAGTACTTC | CASSQGFGGSIVYEQYF
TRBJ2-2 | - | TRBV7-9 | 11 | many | TGTGCCAGCAGCTGGGCCGGGGAGCTGTTTTTT | CASSWAGELFF
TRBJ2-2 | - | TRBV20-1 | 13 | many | TGCAGTGCTTACAGGGGAGGCACCGGGGAGCTGTTTTTT | CSAYRGGTGELFF
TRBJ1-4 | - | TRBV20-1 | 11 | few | TGCAGTGCTAGAGGAACGGAAAAACTGTTTTTT | CSARGTEKLFF
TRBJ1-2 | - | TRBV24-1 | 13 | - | TGTGCCACCAGAGACAGACTGTTGGATGGCTACACCTTC | CATRDRLLDGYTF
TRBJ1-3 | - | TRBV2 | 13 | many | TGTGCCAGCATTAGAGGTTCTGGAAACACCATATATTTT | CASIRGSGNTIYF
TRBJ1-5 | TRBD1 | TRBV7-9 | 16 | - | TGTGCCAGCAGCTCCTGGGGGACAGGGAGCAATCAGCCCCAGCATTTT | CASSSWGTGSNQPQHF
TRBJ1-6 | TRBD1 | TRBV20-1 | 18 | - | TGCAGTGCTAGAGATCCTAAGACAGGGGGCGCGGGAAATTCACCCCTCCACTTT | CSARDPKTGGAGNSPLHF
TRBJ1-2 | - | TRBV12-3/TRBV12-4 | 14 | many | TGTGCCAGCACCCTCAGCCCCGGGAACTATGGCTACACCTTC | CASTLSPGNYGYTF
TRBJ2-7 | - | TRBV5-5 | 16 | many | TGTGCCAGCTCCTCGTTTCTGGTCATGATCGAGTACGAGCAGTACTTC | CASSSFLVMIEYEQYF
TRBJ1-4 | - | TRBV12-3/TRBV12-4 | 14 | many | TGTGCCAGCAGTTTAGTACAGTTGAGCGAAAAACTGTTTTTT | CASSLVQLSEKLFF
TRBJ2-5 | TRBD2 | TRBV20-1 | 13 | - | TGCAGTGCGGCCGGGGGGGTACAAGAGACCCAGTACTTC | CSAAGGVQETQYF
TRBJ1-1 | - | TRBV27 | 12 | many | TGTGCCAGCAGTTCCCCATACACTGAAGCTTTCTTT | CASSSPYTEAFF
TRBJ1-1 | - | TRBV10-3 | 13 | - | TGTGCCTCGTCCGACAGGAGGAACACTGAAGCTTTCTTT | CASSDRRNTEAFF